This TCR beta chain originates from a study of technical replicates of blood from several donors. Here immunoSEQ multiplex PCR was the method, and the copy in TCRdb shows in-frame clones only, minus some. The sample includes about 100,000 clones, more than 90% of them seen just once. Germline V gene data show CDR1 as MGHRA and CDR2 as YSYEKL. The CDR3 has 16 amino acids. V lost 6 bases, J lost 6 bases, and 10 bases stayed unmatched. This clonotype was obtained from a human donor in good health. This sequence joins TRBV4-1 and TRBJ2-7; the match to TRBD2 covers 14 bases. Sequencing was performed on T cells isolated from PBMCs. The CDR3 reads CASRRTPGLAGVEQYF. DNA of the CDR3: TGCGCCAGCAGACGAACCCCGGGACTAGCGGGGGTCGAGCAGTACTTC.